This T cell receptor (beta chain) was found in a study of shared clonotypes between healthy human individuals. Libraries were prepared by immunoSEQ multiplex PCR; TCRdb keeps only in-frame clonotypes and omits some of them. The profile covers 1,500,000 or so clones, with about 96% appearing a single time and 1.2% taken by the ten largest. Turning to this clone: Other DNA sequences in this specimen translate into the identical CDR3.

Germline lookup yields CDR1 SGHDT and CDR2 YYEEEE. The CDR3 runs to 11 residues. The V end was cut by 3 bases, the J end by 2 bases, with 2 bases between. The source material was naive CD4+ T cells sorted from blood. Subset indicated: CD45RA+ positively selected. The genes are TRBV5-6 and TRBJ2-5; no definite D call. The origin of this receptor is a young man in good health. CDR3 nucleotide sequence: TGTGCCAGCAGCTCGCAAGAGACCCAGTACTTC. Translation gives CASSSQETQYF.